Listed here are 20 T cell receptor beta chains from one sample, sequenced in a study of T cell responses to AZD1222 COVID-19 vaccine. TCRdb's copy holds only in-frame clones and misses some; the assay was immunoSEQ multiplex PCR. The sample lists 65,000 to 85,000 clones; under 90% were seen once. Material: peripheral blood, obtained on day 0 of AZD1222 vaccination. These receptors came from an adult in good health.

This clone was seen only a few times. In DNA, the CDR3 is TGTGCCAGCAGCCCACCGGATGGCTTGGACGAGCAGTACTTC. Translated: CASSPPDGLDEQYF. This chain connects TRBV7-9 to TRBJ2-7; D gene uncertain. Germline V gives CDR1 SEHNR, CDR2 FQNEAQ (reference sequence). This CDR3 has 14 residues. The V end was cut by 5 bases, the J end by 5 bases, with 16 bases between.

This sequence joins TRBV19 and TRBJ2-3; 8 nucleotides align to TRBD1. The V and J ends lost 3 bases and 6 bases, in that order; junction bases with no gene match: 17. This CDR3 is built from 18 residues. Germline CDR1 and CDR2: LNHDA and SQIVND (reference sequence). Here the CDR3 reads CASSMSILAGGLSDTQYF. As DNA, the CDR3 is TGTGCCAGTAGTATGAGCATTCTCGCAGGGGGCCTCTCGGATACGCAGTATTTT.

V and J are TRBV28 and TRBJ2-7; TRBD2 matches 7 bases. CDR1 and CDR2 (germline): MDHEN, SYDVKM. Trimming at V came to 5 bases and at J to 6 bases, leaving 10 bases not matched to a gene. The CDR3 is 14 residues long. CDR3 region: CASSGPGTTGEQYF. CDR3 DNA sequence: TGTGCCAGCAGTGGACCCGGGACTACGGGCGAGCAGTACTTC.

The chain joins TRBV10-2 to TRBJ2-1, with 7 bases that match TRBD2. The V gene's germline CDR1 is WSHSY and CDR2 SAAADI. The ends lost 5 bases at V and 4 bases at J; junction bases unmatched: 8. There are 15 residues in the CDR3. The CDR3 DNA is TGCGCCAGCAGTTTAGCGGGTACCGTTTACAATGAGCAGTTCTTC. This translates into CASSLAGTVYNEQFF.

The CDR3 protein is CASSSGQVAPSGYGYTF. CDR3 DNA sequence: TGTGCCAGCTCCTCGGGACAGGTAGCCCCTTCGGGCTATGGCTACACCTTC. The chain uses TRBV9 and TRBJ1-2; 8 bases are shared with TRBD1. Germline CDR1 SGDLS, CDR2 YYNGEE. V trimming: 7 bases; J trimming: 4 bases; junction bases outside the gene matches: 18. The CDR3 is 17 residues long.

The J gene is TRBJ1-5, the V gene TRBV30, with 8 bases fitting TRBD1. CDR1 is GTSNPN, CDR2 SVGIG, per germline (reference sequence). With V trimmed by 6 bases and J by 2 bases, 6 bases remained unmatched. The CDR3 length is 14 residues. The CDR3 is CACDRGSGNQPQHF. The DNA of the CDR3 is TGTGCCTGTGACAGGGGTTCGGGCAATCAGCCCCAGCATTTT. The variable domain in full, completed from reference TRBV30 and TRBJ1-5, reads SQTIHQWPATLVQPVGSPLSLECTVEGTSNPNLYWYRQAAGRGLQLLFYSVGIGQISSEVPQNLSASRPQDRQFILSSKKLLLSDSGFYLCACDRGSGNQPQHFGDGTRLSIL.

This sequence joins TRBV7-3 and TRBJ2-3, with TRBD2 matching over 8 bases. The CDR3 spans 15 residues. Looked up from germline, CDR1 is SGHTA and CDR2 is FQGTGA. The trim removed 4 bases at V and 6 bases at J, leaving 9 bases unmatched. For the CDR3, the DNA is TGTGCCAGCAGCTCCATGGCGGGGGGTATGGATACGCAGTATTTT. This sequence encodes CASSSMAGGMDTQYF.

V and J are TRBV9 and TRBJ2-1, with D hard to call. CDR1 SGDLS and CDR2 YYNGEE come from the germline V gene. The CDR3 is 16 residues long. Trimming removed 0 bases from V and 6 bases from J, with 16 bases in between. CDR3 in DNA: TGTGCCAGCAGCGTAGAAGGCAGACGCTTGGGCAATGAGCAGTTCTTC. This codes for CASSVEGRRLGNEQFF. The entire variable domain, with the rest obtained from reference TRBV9 and TRBJ2-1, is as follows: DSGVTQTPKHLITATGQRVTLRCSPRSGDLSVYWYQQSLDQGLQFLIQYYNGEERAKGNILERFSAQQFPDLHSELNLSSLELGDSALYFCASSVEGRRLGNEQFFGPGTRLTVL.

A few counts support this clone. The chain uses TRBV2 and TRBJ1-2, with TRBD1 matching 9 bases. V was clipped by 6 bases and J by 1 base; unmatched bases: 12. This CDR3 has 17 amino acids. Germline lookup yields CDR1 SNHLY and CDR2 FYNNEI. The CDR3 region has the DNA TGTGCCAGCAGACACGGGACAGGGCACCACCTTAACTATGGCTACACCTTC. Encoded protein: CASRHGTGHHLNYGYTF.

The genes are TRBV6-2 or TRBV6-3 and TRBJ1-6, with D possibly matching TRBD1 (5 bases). V lost 5 bases to trimming and J lost 10 bases, with 21 bases between them. The CDR3 has 16 residues. Germline V CDR1 and CDR2: MNHEY, SVGEGT. The CDR3 protein is CASSPISYRQGSPLHF. The DNA of the CDR3 is TGTGCCAGCAGTCCCATATCATACAGGCAAGGATCACCCCTCCACTTT.

CDR3 sequence: CASSLGSNMNTEAFF. The CDR3 DNA reads TGTGCCAGCAGCTTGGGGTCGAACATGAACACTGAAGCTTTCTTT. This sequence joins TRBV5-5 and TRBJ1-1; no clear D gene. V lost 0 bases, J lost 0 bases, and 9 bases lay in between. This CDR3 has 15 residues. Germline assignment: CDR1 SGHKS and CDR2 YYEKEE (reference sequence).

The chain couples TRBV9 to TRBJ1-2; possible D gene TRBD1, 5 bases. Trimming cost V 0 bases and J 7 bases, with 13 bases left between them. CDR1 and CDR2 (germline): SGDLS, YYNGEE. This CDR3 region has 14 residues. For the CDR3, the DNA is TGTGCCAGCAGCGTAGGGGCAGGGAATAGTGGCTACACCTTC. Amino acids: CASSVGAGNSGYTF.

This rearrangement joins TRBV5-1 to TRBJ1-1; possible D gene TRBD1, 5 bases. The CDR3 length is 16 residues. CDR1 SGHRS and CDR2 YFSETQ come from the germline V gene. V was shortened by 0 bases and J by 1 base, with 13 bases between the two germline ends. The CDR3 sequence is CASSLVSGAPNTEAFF. CDR3 bases: TGCGCCAGCAGCTTGGTCTCCGGGGCTCCGAACACTGAAGCTTTCTTT.

This clone showed up just a few times. This chain uses TRBV2 with TRBJ1-1; D is ambiguous. Trimming cost V 4 bases and J 5 bases, with 14 bases left between them. Germline V gene sequence: CDR1 SNHLY, CDR2 FYNNEI. This CDR3 comprises 14 residues. The CDR3 loop is CASSGPVPGTEAFF. Here the CDR3 DNA reads TGTGCCAGCAGTGGCCCGGTACCCGGGACTGAAGCTTTCTTT. Based on the CDR3 plus reference TRBV2 and TRBJ1-1, the full variable domain is EPEVTQTPSHQVTQMGQEVILRCVPISNHLYFYWYRQILGQKVEFLVSFYNNEISEKSEIFDDQFSVERPDGSNFTLKIRSTKLEDSAMYFCASSGPVPGTEAFFGQGTRLTVV.

This rearrangement joins TRBV5-4 to TRBJ2-2; D not certain. The CDR3 runs 14 residues. In germline, CDR1 is SGHNT, CDR2 YYREEE (reference sequence). Trimming removed 2 bases at V and 5 bases at J, with 10 bases between. Here the CDR3 DNA reads TGTGCCAGCAGCTTTTCCGGGCTTACCGGGGAGCTGTTTTTT. Protein product: CASSFSGLTGELFF.

This rearrangement joins TRBV27 to TRBJ1-4, with D possibly matching TRBD1 (5 bases). The CDR3 sequence is 13 residues long. Trimming removed 8 bases at V and 4 bases at J, with 11 bases between. CDR1 is MNHEY, CDR2 SMNVEV, per germline (reference sequence). The CDR3 reads CASRRTRNEKLFF. For the CDR3, the DNA is TGTGCCAGCCGTCGGACACGTAATGAAAAACTGTTTTTT. Using reference TRBV27 and TRBJ1-4 for the parts outside the CDR3, the full variable domain is EAQVTQNPRYLITVTGKKLTVTCSQNMNHEYMSWYRQDPGLGLRQIYYSMNVEVTDKGDVPEGYKVSRKEKRNFPLILESPSPNQTSLYFCASRRTRNEKLFFGSGTQLSVL.

The chain couples TRBV28 to TRBJ2-7, with 9 bases identical to TRBD1. From germline, CDR1 is MDHEN and CDR2 SYDVKM. This CDR3 spans 14 amino acids. The ends lost 6 bases at V and 1 base at J; junction bases unmatched: 4. The CDR3 coding sequence is TGTGCCAGCAGGTTACAGGGGGCGTCCTACGAGCAGTACTTC. This sequence encodes CASRLQGASYEQYF.

CDR3 amino acids: CASSDRVYGYTF. CDR3 coding DNA: TGTGCCAGCAGCGACAGGGTCTATGGCTACACCTTC. The chain carries TRBV21-1 and TRBJ1-2; TRBD1 was called by the table and not checked on the DNA. TRBV21-1 corresponds to a pseudogene. The CDR3 spans 12 residues.

The chain is built from TRBV3-1 (or the pseudogene TRBV3-2) and TRBJ2-1; D unresolved. The CDR3 is made up of 15 amino acids. V was clipped by 1 base and J by 6 bases, with 13 bases between them. CDR1 LGHDT and CDR2 YNNKEL come from the germline V gene (reference sequence). CDR3 nucleotides: TGTGCCAGCAGCCAAGGGAGCAGTTGGGGCAATGAGCAGTTCTTC. Translation gives CASSQGSSWGNEQFF.

This chain joins TRBV7-8 and TRBJ1-4, with D hard to call. This CDR3 has 11 amino acids. Looked up from germline, CDR1 is SGHVS and CDR2 is FQNEAQ. The germline V and J ends were trimmed by 5 bases and 5 bases, with 3 bases remaining between them. The CDR3 nucleotides are TGTGCCAGCAGCCTAAATGAAAAACTGTTTTTT. It yields the protein CASSLNEKLFF.